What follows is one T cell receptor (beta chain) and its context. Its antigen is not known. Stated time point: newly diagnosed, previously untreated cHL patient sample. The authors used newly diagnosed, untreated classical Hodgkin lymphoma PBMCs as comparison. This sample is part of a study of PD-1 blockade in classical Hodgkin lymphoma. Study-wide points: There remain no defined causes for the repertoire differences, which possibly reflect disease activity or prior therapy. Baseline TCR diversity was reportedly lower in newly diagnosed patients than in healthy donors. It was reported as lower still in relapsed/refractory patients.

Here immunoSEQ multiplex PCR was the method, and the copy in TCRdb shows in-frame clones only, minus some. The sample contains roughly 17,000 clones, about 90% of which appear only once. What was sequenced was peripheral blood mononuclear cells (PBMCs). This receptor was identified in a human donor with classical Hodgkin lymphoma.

CDR3 loop: CASSSTSGIGPGELFF. DNA for the CDR3: TGTGCCAGCAGCTCGACTAGCGGGATAGGTCCCGGGGAGCTGTTTTTT. The rearrangement uses TRBV7-9 and TRBJ2-2, with 11 positions matching TRBD2. The V and J ends lost 4 bases and 6 bases, in that order; junction bases with no gene match: 7. Germline loops: CDR1 SEHNR, CDR2 FQNEAQ (reference sequence). This CDR3 comprises 16 residues.